This TCR beta chain was identified during a study of T cell repertoires in ileal Crohn's disease. Note on this clone: No antigen is known for it.

Whole-study results and caveats: Clonality above 26.8% at surgery always came with endoscopic recurrence.

The assay was immunoSEQ multiplex PCR, and TCRdb's table has in-frame clones only and misses some. Here the sample spans around 33,000 clones, roughly 75% being singletons. This CDR3 is built from 17 residues. Trimming left V 0 bases short and J 0 bases short, with 14 bases between. Looked up from germline, CDR1 is SGHAT and CDR2 is FQDESV (reference sequence). The chain couples TRBV11-1 to TRBJ1-1; possible D gene TRBD1, 6 bases. Sequenced sample: ileal tissue. The receptor was isolated from an adult with Crohn's disease. CDR3 loop: CASSLASRGQLNTEAFF. As DNA, the CDR3 is TGTGCCAGCAGCTTAGCGAGTAGGGGACAACTGAACACTGAAGCTTTCTTT.